A selection of T cell receptor beta chains follows, all from one sample in a study of blood T cell repertoires in COVID-19. Sequenced by immunoSEQ multiplex PCR; TCRdb stores in-frame clones only, minus some. The top ten hold about 2.5% of the sample, which has 13,000 or so clones, approximately 91% seen once. Material for sequencing was peripheral blood. These receptors were obtained from a human donor in a cohort sampled during active COVID-19. Each CDR3 is given with its conserved first and last residue. D genes are given only for firm matches. Some rows mark clone size as missing; the rest say once, few, many or name a class of expanded clone.

d_call: TRBD1; j_call: TRBJ1-2; clone_size: NA; v_call: TRBV5-6; cdr3_nt: TGTGCCAGCAGCTTGGTGGGACAGGGGGCGGCCTATGGCTACACCTTC; cdr3_aa: CASSLVGQGAAYGYTF
d_call: NA; j_call: TRBJ1-1; clone_size: NA; v_call: TRBV4-2; cdr3_nt: TGTGCCAGCAGCCAATCCGGTAACACTGAAGCTTTCTTT; cdr3_aa: CASSQSGNTEAFF
d_call: TRBD2; j_call: TRBJ2-1; clone_size: once; v_call: TRBV5-6; cdr3_nt: TGTGCCAGCAGCGCTAGGTCTCTAGCGGCCTACAATGAGCAGTTCTTC; cdr3_aa: CASSARSLAAYNEQFF
d_call: TRBD1; j_call: TRBJ2-7; clone_size: NA; v_call: TRBV11-3; cdr3_nt: TGTGCCAGCAGTACGGGACAGGGGGCGGGGGAGCAGTACTTC; cdr3_aa: CASSTGQGAGEQYF
d_call: TRBD2; j_call: TRBJ2-2; clone_size: NA; v_call: TRBV27; cdr3_nt: TGTGCCAGCAGGTTACGGGGGGACACCGGGGAGCTGTTTTTT; cdr3_aa: CASRLRGDTGELFF
d_call: NA; j_call: TRBJ1-2; clone_size: few; v_call: TRBV4-3; cdr3_nt: TGCGCCAGCAGCCAAGAGAGTGGCCAGGGGCGAGGCTACACCTTC; cdr3_aa: CASSQESGQGRGYTF
d_call: NA; j_call: TRBJ2-6; clone_size: NA; v_call: TRBV5-1; cdr3_nt: TGCGCCAGCAGCTTGACGGCTGGGGCCAACGTCCTGACTTTC; cdr3_aa: CASSLTAGANVLTF
d_call: TRBD1; j_call: TRBJ1-4; clone_size: NA; v_call: TRBV2; cdr3_nt: TGTGCCAGCAGTAATTCCTTAGGGGGCGGTCGGGAAAAACTGTTTTTT; cdr3_aa: CASSNSLGGGREKLFF
d_call: TRBD1; j_call: TRBJ1-3; clone_size: NA; v_call: TRBV6-5; cdr3_nt: TGTGCCAGCAGTTACGGGACAGGGGGCTCTGGAAACACCATATATTTT; cdr3_aa: CASSYGTGGSGNTIYF
d_call: NA; j_call: TRBJ2-2; clone_size: NA; v_call: TRBV19; cdr3_nt: TGTGCCACCAAAATCAGGCGGAACACCGGGGAGCTGTTTTTT; cdr3_aa: CATKIRRNTGELFF
d_call: NA; j_call: TRBJ1-2; clone_size: NA; v_call: TRBV5-4; cdr3_nt: TGTGCCAGCAGCTTGGCCGACGGGGGGGGCTACACCTTC; cdr3_aa: CASSLADGGGYTF
d_call: NA; j_call: TRBJ1-2; clone_size: NA; v_call: TRBV6-5; cdr3_nt: TGTGCCAGCAGTTACTCGGCCGCCCAAAGCGGCTATGGCTACACCTTC; cdr3_aa: CASSYSAAQSGYGYTF
d_call: NA; j_call: TRBJ2-1; clone_size: NA; v_call: TRBV7-2; cdr3_nt: TGTGCCAGCAGCTCGGGACAAGGGAATGAGCAGTTCTTC; cdr3_aa: CASSSGQGNEQFF
d_call: TRBD1; j_call: TRBJ1-6; clone_size: NA; v_call: TRBV4-3; cdr3_nt: TGCGCCAGCAGCCAAGAACAGGGGGTGAATTCACCCCTCCACTTT; cdr3_aa: CASSQEQGVNSPLHF
d_call: NA; j_call: TRBJ2-5; clone_size: NA; v_call: TRBV9; cdr3_nt: TGTGCCAGCAGCCCCTTCCCCGCGGGGCTACAAGAGACCCAGTACTTC; cdr3_aa: CASSPFPAGLQETQYF
d_call: TRBD1; j_call: TRBJ2-1; clone_size: once; v_call: TRBV5-1; cdr3_nt: TGCGCCAGCAGCTTGGGACAGGGGAATGAGCAGTTCTTC; cdr3_aa: CASSLGQGNEQFF
d_call: TRBD1; j_call: TRBJ1-5; clone_size: few; v_call: TRBV7-8; cdr3_nt: TGTGCCAGCAGCCACGGGACAGGAGTCGTTGTCAATCAGCCCCAGCATTTT; cdr3_aa: CASSHGTGVVVNQPQHF
d_call: NA; j_call: TRBJ2-7; clone_size: NA; v_call: TRBV5-1; cdr3_nt: TGCGCCAGCAGCCCCGGAACATCAGCGGGCGAGCAGTACTTC; cdr3_aa: CASSPGTSAGEQYF
d_call: NA; j_call: TRBJ1-1; clone_size: NA; v_call: TRBV10-3; cdr3_nt: TGTGCCATCAGTGGGACAGAGGGGACGGGGACTGAAGCTTTCTTT; cdr3_aa: CAISGTEGTGTEAFF
d_call: TRBD1; j_call: TRBJ2-5; clone_size: NA; v_call: TRBV18; cdr3_nt: TGTGCCAGCTCACCAAGTGAAGGACAGGTTGAGGAGACCCAGTACTTC; cdr3_aa: CASSPSEGQVEETQYF
d_call: NA; j_call: TRBJ2-5; clone_size: NA; v_call: TRBV4-3; cdr3_nt: TGCGCCAGCAGCCAAGAAGTGGCGGCAGGGAAAGAGACCCAGTACTTC; cdr3_aa: CASSQEVAAGKETQYF
d_call: NA; j_call: TRBJ2-6; clone_size: NA; v_call: TRBV6-6; cdr3_nt: TGTGCCAGCAGACAAATTCCGTCTGGGGCCAACGTCCTGACTTTC; cdr3_aa: CASRQIPSGANVLTF
d_call: TRBD2; j_call: TRBJ2-1; clone_size: NA; v_call: TRBV6-2/TRBV6-3; cdr3_nt: TGTGCCAGCAGTTATTCGGTAGCGGGGGGGGCTTATGAGCAGTTCTTC; cdr3_aa: CASSYSVAGGAYEQFF